This T cell receptor (beta chain) was documented in a study of cytomegalovirus exposure and HLA in healthy donors. The overall study: Of the donors genotyped, several hundred in all, about 76% fell in the Caucasian-associated ancestry cluster.

Whole-study findings and limits: When analyzed later, a missense DCLRE1C variant was found to be linked to TCR beta V- and J-gene trimming.

Comments on this clone: What it recognizes is unknown.

Vbeta (60) and Jbeta (13) primers were used in the PCR. The protocol was immunoSEQ multiplex PCR, while the TCRdb copy is restricted to in-frame clones and leaves out a portion. The table records approximately 190,000 clones, approximately 78% of them present only once. The CDR3 runs 15 residues. Material: PBMCs. This receptor was identified in a woman in her 30s in good health and CMV-seropositive. This sequence joins TRBV21-1 and TRBJ2-5; the D call of TRBD2 is as the table states it, not checked on the DNA. TRBV21-1 is designated a pseudogene. In nucleotides, the CDR3 is TGTGCCAGCAGCCAGACTAGCGGGATTCAAGAGACCCAGTACTTC. Amino acids: CASSQTSGIQETQYF.